One and the same sample provided the 23 T cell receptor beta chains below, sequenced in a study of blood T cell repertoires in COVID-19. Only in-frame clones appear in the TCRdb table, and some are missing; sequencing was by immunoSEQ multiplex PCR. The table includes tens of thousands of clones, more than 75% detected once. Input material: peripheral blood. All receptors come from a human donor in a cohort sampled during active COVID-19.

This clone is a singleton in its sample. The chain carries TRBV28 and TRBJ2-7; 9 positions agree with TRBD2. This CDR3 is built from 13 residues. The V gene end was trimmed by 10 bases and the J gene end by 4 bases; junction bases not matched to a gene: 8. Germline CDR1 reads MDHEN; CDR2 reads SYDVKM. The CDR3 nucleotides are TGTGCCACCAAACTAGCGGGTGTTTACGAGCAGTACTTC. This encodes CATKLAGVYEQYF.

The chain carries TRBV6-2 or TRBV6-3 and TRBJ2-4; 9 bases match TRBD2. With 6 bases clipped from V and 9 bases from J, the junction kept 3 bases outside the gene matches. The CDR3 sequence is 12 residues long. Germline V gene data show CDR1 as MNHEY and CDR2 as SVGEGT. As DNA, the CDR3 is TGTGCCAGCAGCTGGCGGGAGGGCATTCAGTACTTC. Residues: CASSWREGIQYF.

The chain has TRBV2 and TRBJ1-4; 7 positions agree with TRBD1. The CDR3 is 14 amino acids. CDR1 and CDR2 (germline): SNHLY, FYNNEI. The ends lost 6 bases at V and 5 bases at J; junction bases unmatched: 6. CDR3 residues: CASRGDSRNEKLFF. The CDR3, as DNA: TGTGCCAGCAGGGGGGACAGTAGGAATGAAAAACTGTTTTTT.

The chain carries TRBV29-1 and TRBJ2-3; a possible D gene is TRBD1 (5 bases). Trimming pared 4 bases from V and 2 bases from J, leaving 16 bases between. This CDR3 region has 15 residues. The V gene's germline CDR1 is SQVTM and CDR2 ANQGSEA. The CDR3 DNA follows: TGCAGCGTTGTCGGTCTGGCAGGGCCCACAGATACGCAGTATTTT. Its translation: CSVVGLAGPTDTQYF.

This clone was found a few times. The rearrangement links TRBV3-1 (or the pseudogene TRBV3-2) to TRBJ1-1; D unresolved. From germline, CDR1 is LGHDT and CDR2 YNNKEL (reference sequence). The CDR3 spans 16 residues. V lost 5 bases, J lost 6 bases, and 22 bases lay in between. The CDR3 DNA follows: TGTGCCAGCAGCTCGAACCGGTCGGCGGGATACGCTGAAGCTTTCTTT. Protein product: CASSSNRSAGYAEAFF.

J is TRBJ2-3 and V is TRBV29-1; TRBD2 agrees at 10 bases. Germline CDR1 SQVTM, CDR2 ANQGSEA. Trimming took 5 bases from V and 1 from J; bases not matched to a gene: 12. The CDR3 is 17 amino acids. CDR3 protein: CSVLPYLGLARTDTQYF. The CDR3 DNA follows: TGCAGCGTTTTGCCCTACCTGGGACTAGCGCGCACAGATACGCAGTATTTT.

The chain carries TRBV7-3 and TRBJ2-2; the match to TRBD2 covers 12 bases. Germline V gives CDR1 SGHTA, CDR2 FQGTGA. The CDR3 contains 16 residues. V shed 2 bases, J shed 2 bases, and the junction held 0 bases outside the gene matches. The CDR3 sequence: CASSLGLAGNTGELFF. The DNA of the CDR3 is TGTGCCAGCAGCTTAGGACTAGCGGGAAACACCGGGGAGCTGTTTTTT.

This chain joins TRBV30 and TRBJ1-1, with 7 bases that match TRBD1. The trim removed 3 bases at V and 4 bases at J, leaving 14 bases unmatched. The CDR3 extends over 16 amino acids. Germline V gives CDR1 GTSNPN, CDR2 SVGIG (reference sequence). CDR3 loop: CAWRKGGAGYSTEAFF. CDR3 nucleotides: TGTGCCTGGAGAAAAGGGGGCGCGGGTTATAGCACTGAAGCTTTCTTT.

V and J are TRBV5-1 and TRBJ2-5; 9 positions match TRBD1. The germline gives CDR1 SGHRS, CDR2 YFSETQ. The J segment lost 4 bases and the V segment lost 4 bases, leaving 5 bases of the junction unmatched. This CDR3 spans 14 amino acids. CDR3 sequence reads: CASSRTGVGETQYF. The CDR3, as DNA: TGCGCCAGCAGCCGGACAGGGGTGGGAGAGACCCAGTACTTC.

This clone was observed once. V and J are TRBV7-9 and TRBJ1-1, with D unresolved. Germline lookup yields CDR1 SEHNR and CDR2 FQNEAQ (reference sequence). Trimming took 2 bases from V and 6 from J, leaving 10 bases between them. The CDR3 totals 13 residues. The CDR3 bases are TGTGCCAGCAGCTTACAGGATGCGTCTGAAGCTTTCTTT. Protein: CASSLQDASEAFF.

The chain carries TRBV12-3 or TRBV12-4 and TRBJ1-4, with D maybe TRBD1 (5 bases). Between the trimmed V and J ends, which lost 7 bases and 7 bases, there was a span of 10 bases. CDR3 length: 12 residues. CDR3 in DNA: TGTGCCAGCACCTCAAGGGGTGAAAAACTGTTTTTT. The encoded protein is CASTSRGEKLFF.

The genes are TRBV6-5 and TRBJ2-5; a weak D match, TRBD2 (5 bases). V lost 2 bases, J lost 4 bases, and 11 bases lay in between. The germline CDR1 and CDR2 sequences are MNHEY and SVGAGI. This CDR3 is built from 14 residues. CDR3 nucleotide sequence: TGTGCCAGCAGTTACCGACGGGGTCCAGAGACCCAGTACTTC. This translates into CASSYRRGPETQYF.

V and J are TRBV28 and TRBJ1-2; D is ambiguous. Germline values: CDR1 MDHEN, CDR2 SYDVKM. V lost 2 bases and J 4 bases, leaving 11 bases between the germline ends. The CDR3 consists of 14 residues. The CDR3 is CASSLSVGLYGYTF. CDR3 sequence (DNA): TGTGCCAGCAGTTTAAGTGTGGGCCTCTATGGCTACACCTTC.

V gene TRBV7-4 combines with J gene TRBJ1-5; tentative D call: TRBD1 (6 bases). CDR3 length: 20 residues. Trimming stripped 5 bases from V and 1 base from J, with 27 bases between. Germline V gene sequence: CDR1 SGHVT, CDR2 SQSDAQ. CDR3 DNA: TGTGCCAGCAGCCCCGCAACTGGGGGGGGCGAGCTTGGGAGCAATCAGCCCCAGCATTTT. Its protein is CASSPATGGGELGSNQPQHF.

This clone was observed a handful of times. This chain joins TRBV2 and TRBJ1-6; D gene ambiguous. Trimming took 7 bases from V and 5 from J, leaving 9 bases between them. Germline V gene data show CDR1 as SNHLY and CDR2 as FYNNEI. The CDR3 runs 13 residues. The CDR3 loop is CASTRQDNSPLHF. CDR3 DNA: TGTGCCAGCACCCGACAAGATAATTCACCCCTCCACTTT.

The chain links TRBV18 to TRBJ2-1; 10 bases are shared with TRBD2. Per germline, CDR1 KGHSH and CDR2 LQKENI. The CDR3 is made up of 16 amino acids. J was trimmed by 5 bases and V by 1 base; bases with no gene match: 5. The CDR3 spells CASSPQRGGGDNEQFF. CDR3 bases: TGTGCCAGCTCACCACAGCGGGGGGGCGGTGACAATGAGCAGTTCTTC.

This clone came up a few times. The chain couples TRBV10-3 to TRBJ1-1; TRBD1 is a possible D gene (5 bases). The V end lost 7 bases, the J end lost 0 bases, and 9 bases lay between the germline ends. From germline, CDR1 is ENHRY and CDR2 SYGVKD. This CDR3 spans 13 amino acids. For the CDR3, the DNA is TGTGCCATCACCGACAGCCTGAACACTGAAGCTTTCTTT. Encoded protein: CAITDSLNTEAFF.

V is TRBV5-5 and J is TRBJ1-4; 7 nucleotides match TRBD1. The V gene's germline CDR1 is SGHKS and CDR2 YYEKEE (reference sequence). The CDR3 contains 14 residues. V trimming: 1 base; J trimming: 8 bases; junction bases outside the gene matches: 5. In nucleotides, the CDR3 is TGTGCCAGCAGCTTGTACAGGGGTGAGGAAAAACTGTTTTTT. Translated: CASSLYRGEEKLFF.

The rearrangement joins TRBV29-1 to TRBJ2-1; 9 bases are shared with TRBD2. V was pared by 0 bases and J by 0 bases, with 6 bases of the junction left unmatched. Germline assignment: CDR1 SQVTM and CDR2 ANQGSEA. The CDR3 extends over 17 amino acids. The CDR3 sequence: CSVEEAGGPSSYNEQFF. DNA of the CDR3: TGCAGCGTTGAAGAAGCGGGGGGCCCGAGCTCCTACAATGAGCAGTTCTTC.

This chain uses TRBV5-1 with TRBJ1-2, with 11 positions matching TRBD1. The V segment lost 0 bases and the J segment 6 bases; nucleotides outside the gene matches: 10. CDR1 SGHRS and CDR2 YFSETQ come from the germline V gene. CDR3 length: 17 amino acids. CDR3 bases: TGCGCCAGCAGCTTGGAAAGTTCACGGGACAGGGGGAATGGCTACACCTTC. Its translation: CASSLESSRDRGNGYTF.

The chain couples TRBV4-1 to TRBJ2-7; possibly TRBD1 for D (6 bases). The V and J ends lost 8 bases and 0 bases respectively, with 11 bases between them. In germline, CDR1 is MGHRA, CDR2 YSYEKL. CDR3 length: 13 amino acids. The chain's CDR3 is CASSDRISYEQYF. CDR3 DNA sequence: TGCGCCAGCTCCGACAGGATCTCCTACGAGCAGTACTTC.

This chain joins TRBV7-9 and TRBJ2-4, with a tentative D call TRBD2 (5 bases). The CDR3 totals 15 residues. V lost 7 bases, J lost 8 bases, and 21 bases lay in between. Germline V gene data show CDR1 as SEHNR and CDR2 as FQNEAQ (reference sequence). The CDR3 DNA follows: TGTGCCAGCACCGCTTTAGGGAGCCTTTCGGACATTCAGTACTTC. This sequence encodes CASTALGSLSDIQYF.

This rearrangement joins TRBV18 to TRBJ1-4; TRBD1 matches 7 bases. Germline trimming cut 1 base from V and 3 bases from J; bases unmatched to any gene: 8. The CDR3 extends over 17 amino acids. In germline, CDR1 is KGHSH, CDR2 LQKENI. The chain's CDR3 is CASSPHVPGGPNEKLFF. The CDR3 DNA is TGTGCCAGCTCACCACATGTGCCAGGGGGACCTAATGAAAAACTGTTTTTT.